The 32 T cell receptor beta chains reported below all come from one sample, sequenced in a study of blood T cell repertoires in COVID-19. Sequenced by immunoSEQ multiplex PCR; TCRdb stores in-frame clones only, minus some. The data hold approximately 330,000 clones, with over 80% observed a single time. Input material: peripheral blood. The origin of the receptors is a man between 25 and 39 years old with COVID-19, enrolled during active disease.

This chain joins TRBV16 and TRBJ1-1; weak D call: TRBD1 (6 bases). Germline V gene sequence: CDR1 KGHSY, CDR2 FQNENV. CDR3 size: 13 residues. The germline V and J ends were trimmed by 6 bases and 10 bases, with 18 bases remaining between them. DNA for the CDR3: TGTGCCAGCAGACCAGTAACAGGGAACGGAGCTTTCTTT. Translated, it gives CASRPVTGNGAFF.

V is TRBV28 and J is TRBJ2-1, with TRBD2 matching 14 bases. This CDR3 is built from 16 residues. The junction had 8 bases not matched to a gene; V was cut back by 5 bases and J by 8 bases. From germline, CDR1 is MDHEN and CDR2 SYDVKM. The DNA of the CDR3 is TGTGCCAGCAGTCCAGGACTAGCGGGAGGTTTTGATGAGCAGTTCTTC. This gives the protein CASSPGLAGGFDEQFF.

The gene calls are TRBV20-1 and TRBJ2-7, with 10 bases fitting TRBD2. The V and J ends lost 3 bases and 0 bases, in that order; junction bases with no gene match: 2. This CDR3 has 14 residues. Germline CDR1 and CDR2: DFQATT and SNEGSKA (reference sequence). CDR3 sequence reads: CSASPSGSSYEQYF. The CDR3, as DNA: TGCAGTGCTAGTCCTAGCGGGAGCTCCTACGAGCAGTACTTC.

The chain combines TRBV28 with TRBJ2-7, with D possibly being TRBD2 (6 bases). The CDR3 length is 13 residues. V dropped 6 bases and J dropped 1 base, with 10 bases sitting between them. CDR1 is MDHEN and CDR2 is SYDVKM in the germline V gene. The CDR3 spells CASRRGLSYEQYF. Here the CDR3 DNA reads TGTGCCAGCAGGAGGGGACTTTCCTACGAGCAGTACTTC.

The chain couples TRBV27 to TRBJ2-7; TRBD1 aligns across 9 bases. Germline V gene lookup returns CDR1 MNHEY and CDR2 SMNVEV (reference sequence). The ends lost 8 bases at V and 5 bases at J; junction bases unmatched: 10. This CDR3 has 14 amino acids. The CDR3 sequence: CASGHRGPLDEQYF. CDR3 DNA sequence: TGTGCCAGCGGGCACAGGGGGCCTTTGGACGAGCAGTACTTC.

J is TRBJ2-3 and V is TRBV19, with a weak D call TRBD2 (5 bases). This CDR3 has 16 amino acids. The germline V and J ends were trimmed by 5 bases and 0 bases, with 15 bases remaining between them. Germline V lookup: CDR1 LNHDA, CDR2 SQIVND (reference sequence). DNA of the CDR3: TGTGCCAGTAGTTCCCCTCGAGGGATGAGCACAGATACGCAGTATTTT. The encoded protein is CASSSPRGMSTDTQYF.

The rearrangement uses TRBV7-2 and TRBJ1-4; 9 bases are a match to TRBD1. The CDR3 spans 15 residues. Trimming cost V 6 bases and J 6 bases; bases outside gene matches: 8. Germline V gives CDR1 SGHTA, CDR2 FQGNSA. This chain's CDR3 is CASRPTGGFYEKLFF. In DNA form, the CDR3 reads TGTGCCAGCAGACCGACAGGGGGATTTTATGAAAAACTGTTTTTT.

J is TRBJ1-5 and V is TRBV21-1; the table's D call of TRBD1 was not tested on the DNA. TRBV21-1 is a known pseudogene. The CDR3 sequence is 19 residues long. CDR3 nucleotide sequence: TGTGCCAGCAGCAAAGGAGACCCAGGGGGCGCGGGGGGCAATCAGCCCCAGCATTTT. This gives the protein CASSKGDPGGAGGNQPQHF.

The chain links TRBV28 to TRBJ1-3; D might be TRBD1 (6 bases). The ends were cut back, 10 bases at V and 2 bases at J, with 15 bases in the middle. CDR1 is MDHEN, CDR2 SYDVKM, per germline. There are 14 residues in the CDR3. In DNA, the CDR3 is TGTGCCACCGCTCCGGGACACCCTGGAAACACCATATATTTT. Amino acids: CATAPGHPGNTIYF.

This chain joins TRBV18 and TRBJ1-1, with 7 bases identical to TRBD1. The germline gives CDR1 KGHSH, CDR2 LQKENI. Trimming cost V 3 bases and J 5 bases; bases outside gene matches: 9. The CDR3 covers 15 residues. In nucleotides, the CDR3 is TGTGCCAGCTCACCCACCCAGGGGGTTGGTACTGAAGCTTTCTTT. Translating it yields CASSPTQGVGTEAFF.

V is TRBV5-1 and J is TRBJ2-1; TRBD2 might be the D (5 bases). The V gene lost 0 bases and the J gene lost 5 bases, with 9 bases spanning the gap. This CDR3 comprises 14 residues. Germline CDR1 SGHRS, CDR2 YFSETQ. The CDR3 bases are TGCGCCAGCAGCTTGGTTCCGGGGAACAATGAGCAGTTCTTC. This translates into CASSLVPGNNEQFF.

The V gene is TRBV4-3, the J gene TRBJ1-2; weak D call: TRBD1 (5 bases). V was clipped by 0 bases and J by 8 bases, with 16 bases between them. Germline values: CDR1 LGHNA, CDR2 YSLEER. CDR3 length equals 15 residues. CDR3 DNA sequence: TGCGCCAGCAGCCAAGATGAAAAGGGGCGGGGCGGCTACACCTTC. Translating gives CASSQDEKGRGGYTF.

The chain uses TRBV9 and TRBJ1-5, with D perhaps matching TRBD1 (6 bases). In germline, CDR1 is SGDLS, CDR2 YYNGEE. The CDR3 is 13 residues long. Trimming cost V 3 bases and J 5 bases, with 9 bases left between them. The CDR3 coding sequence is TGTGCCAGCAGCGCACAGGGCCATCAGCCCCAGCATTTT. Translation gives CASSAQGHQPQHF. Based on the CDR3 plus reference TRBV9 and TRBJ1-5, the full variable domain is DSGVTQTPKHLITATGQRVTLRCSPRSGDLSVYWYQQSLDQGLQFLIQYYNGEERAKGNILERFSAQQFPDLHSELNLSSLELGDSALYFCASSAQGHQPQHFGDGTRLSIL.

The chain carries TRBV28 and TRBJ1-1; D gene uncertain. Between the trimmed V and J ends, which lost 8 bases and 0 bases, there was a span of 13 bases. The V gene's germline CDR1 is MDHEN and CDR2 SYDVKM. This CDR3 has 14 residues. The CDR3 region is CASLSVYMNTEAFF. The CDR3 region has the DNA TGTGCCAGCTTGTCGGTCTATATGAACACTGAAGCTTTCTTT.

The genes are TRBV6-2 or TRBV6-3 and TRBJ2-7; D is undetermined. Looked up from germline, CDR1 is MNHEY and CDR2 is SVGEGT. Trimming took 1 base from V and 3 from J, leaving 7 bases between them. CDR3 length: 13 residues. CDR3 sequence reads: CASSYYEHYEQYF. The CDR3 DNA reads TGTGCCAGCAGTTACTATGAGCACTACGAGCAGTACTTC.

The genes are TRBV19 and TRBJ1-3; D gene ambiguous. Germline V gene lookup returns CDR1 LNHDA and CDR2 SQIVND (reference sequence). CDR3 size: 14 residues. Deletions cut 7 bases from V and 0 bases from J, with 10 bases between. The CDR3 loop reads CASTLQPSGNTIYF. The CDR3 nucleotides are TGTGCCAGTACTCTACAGCCCTCTGGAAACACCATATATTTT.

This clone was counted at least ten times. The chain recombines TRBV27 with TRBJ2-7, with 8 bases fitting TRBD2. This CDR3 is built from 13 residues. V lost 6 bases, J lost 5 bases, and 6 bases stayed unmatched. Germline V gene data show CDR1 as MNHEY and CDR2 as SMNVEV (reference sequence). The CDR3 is CASSTGTSNEQYF. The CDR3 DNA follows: TGTGCCAGCAGCACCGGGACTAGTAACGAGCAGTACTTC.

The CDR3, as DNA: TGTGCCAGCAGGCAGACTAGCTACGAGCAGTACTTC. This translates into CASRQTSYEQYF. V is TRBV28 and J is TRBJ2-7, with D tentatively TRBD2 (6 bases). The V and J ends lost 6 bases and 3 bases respectively, with 9 bases between them. The CDR3 is 12 residues long. The germline CDR1 and CDR2 sequences are MDHEN and SYDVKM.

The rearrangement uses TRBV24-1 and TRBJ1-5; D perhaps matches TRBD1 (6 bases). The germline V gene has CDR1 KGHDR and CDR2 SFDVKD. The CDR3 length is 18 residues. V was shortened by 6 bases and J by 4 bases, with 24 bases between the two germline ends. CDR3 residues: CATSQGLREGTGNQPQHF. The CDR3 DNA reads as TGTGCCACCAGTCAGGGTCTCAGAGAGGGTACAGGGAATCAGCCCCAGCATTTT.

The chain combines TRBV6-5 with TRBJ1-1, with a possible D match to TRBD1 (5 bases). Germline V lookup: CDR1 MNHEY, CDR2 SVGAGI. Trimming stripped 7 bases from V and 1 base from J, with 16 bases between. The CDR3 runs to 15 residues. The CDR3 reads CASIRGHSRNTEAFF. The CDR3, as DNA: TGTGCCAGCATAAGGGGTCATAGTCGGAACACTGAAGCTTTCTTT.

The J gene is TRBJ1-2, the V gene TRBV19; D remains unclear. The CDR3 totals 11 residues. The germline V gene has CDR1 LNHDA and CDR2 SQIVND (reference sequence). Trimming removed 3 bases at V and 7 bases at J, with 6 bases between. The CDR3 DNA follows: TGTGCCAGTAGTATGGGGAGTGGCTACACCTTC. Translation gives CASSMGSGYTF. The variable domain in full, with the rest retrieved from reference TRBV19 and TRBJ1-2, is DGGITQSPKYLFRKEGQNVTLSCEQNLNHDAMYWYRQDPGQGLRLIYYSQIVNDFQKGDIAEGYSVSREKKESFPLTVTSAQKNPTAFYLCASSMGSGYTFGSGTRLTVV.

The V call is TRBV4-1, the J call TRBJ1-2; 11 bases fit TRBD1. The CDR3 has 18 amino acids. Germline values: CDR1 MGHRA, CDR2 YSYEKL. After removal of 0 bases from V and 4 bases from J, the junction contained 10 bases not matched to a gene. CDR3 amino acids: CASSQDWTGGRVIYGYTF. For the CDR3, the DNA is TGCGCCAGCAGCCAAGATTGGACAGGGGGCAGAGTAATCTATGGCTACACCTTC.

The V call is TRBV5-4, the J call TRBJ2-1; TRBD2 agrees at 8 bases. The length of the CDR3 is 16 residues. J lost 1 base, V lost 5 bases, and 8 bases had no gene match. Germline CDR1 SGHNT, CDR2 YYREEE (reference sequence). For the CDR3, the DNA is TGTGCCAGCAGGCCTACCGGGACTAGTTCCTACAATGAGCAGTTCTTC. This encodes CASRPTGTSSYNEQFF.

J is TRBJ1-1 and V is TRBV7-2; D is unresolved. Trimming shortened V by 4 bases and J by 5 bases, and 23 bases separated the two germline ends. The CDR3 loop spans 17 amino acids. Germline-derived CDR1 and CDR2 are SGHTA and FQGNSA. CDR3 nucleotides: TGTGCCAGCAGCTCCCGGCGTGTAGGCTTTTCCGGGACTGAAGCTTTCTTT. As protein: CASSSRRVGFSGTEAFF.

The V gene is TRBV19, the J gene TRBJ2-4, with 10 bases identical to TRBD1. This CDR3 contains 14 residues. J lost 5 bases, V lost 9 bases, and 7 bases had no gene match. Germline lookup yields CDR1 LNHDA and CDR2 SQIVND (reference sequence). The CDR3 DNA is TGTGCCAGCCATAGGGGGACAGGGGAAAACATTCAGTACTTC. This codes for CASHRGTGENIQYF.

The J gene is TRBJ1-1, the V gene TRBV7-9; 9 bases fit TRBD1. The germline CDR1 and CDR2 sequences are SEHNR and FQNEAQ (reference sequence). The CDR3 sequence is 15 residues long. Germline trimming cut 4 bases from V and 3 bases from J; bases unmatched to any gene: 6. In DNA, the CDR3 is TGTGCCAGCAGCTCAAGGACAGGGGCGGACACTGAAGCTTTCTTT. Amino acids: CASSSRTGADTEAFF.

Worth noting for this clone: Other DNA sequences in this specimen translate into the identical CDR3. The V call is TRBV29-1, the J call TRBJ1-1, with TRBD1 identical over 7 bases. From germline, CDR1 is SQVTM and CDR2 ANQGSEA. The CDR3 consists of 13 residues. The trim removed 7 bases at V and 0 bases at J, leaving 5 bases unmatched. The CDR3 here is CSAHRGLNTEAFF. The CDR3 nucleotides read TGCAGCGCCCACAGGGGCCTGAACACTGAAGCTTTCTTT.

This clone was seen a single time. Here the CDR3 reads CASSWGQNRYEQYF. CDR3 sequence (DNA): TGTGCCAGCAGCTGGGGCCAAAACCGTTACGAGCAGTACTTC. The chain recombines TRBV7-9 with TRBJ2-7, with D possibly matching TRBD1 (5 bases). V was shortened by 4 bases and J by 4 bases, with 14 bases between the two germline ends. Germline values: CDR1 SEHNR, CDR2 FQNEAQ (reference sequence). The CDR3 runs 14 residues. Drawing the rest from reference TRBV7-9 and TRBJ2-7, the complete variable domain is DTGVSQNPRHKITKRGQNVTFRCDPISEHNRLYWYRQTLGQGPEFLTYFQNEAQLEKSRLLSDRFSAERPKGSFSTLEIQRTEQGDSAMYLCASSWGQNRYEQYFGPGTRLTVT.

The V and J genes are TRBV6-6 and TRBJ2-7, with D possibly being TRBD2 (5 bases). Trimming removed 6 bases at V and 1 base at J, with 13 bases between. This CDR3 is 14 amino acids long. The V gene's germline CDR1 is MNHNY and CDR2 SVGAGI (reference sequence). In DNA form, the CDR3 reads TGTGCCAGCAGACCTCTAGCAGGTTCCTACGAGCAGTACTTC. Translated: CASRPLAGSYEQYF.

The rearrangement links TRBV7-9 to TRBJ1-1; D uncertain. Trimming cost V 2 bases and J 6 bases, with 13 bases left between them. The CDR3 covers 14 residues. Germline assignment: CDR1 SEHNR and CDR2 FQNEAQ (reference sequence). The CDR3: CASSLIQDPPEAFF. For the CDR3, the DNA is TGTGCCAGCAGCTTAATTCAGGATCCCCCTGAAGCTTTCTTT.

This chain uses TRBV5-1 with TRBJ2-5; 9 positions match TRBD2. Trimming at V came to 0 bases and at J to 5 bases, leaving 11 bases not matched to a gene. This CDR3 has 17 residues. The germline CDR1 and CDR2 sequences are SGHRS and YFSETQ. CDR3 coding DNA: TGCGCCAGCAGCTTGGGGCGCGGGGGGGCAATCTCGGAGACCCAGTACTTC. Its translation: CASSLGRGGAISETQYF.

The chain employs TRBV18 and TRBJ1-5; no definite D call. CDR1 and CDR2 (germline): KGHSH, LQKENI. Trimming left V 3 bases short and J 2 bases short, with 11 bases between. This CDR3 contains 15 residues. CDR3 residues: CASSPPGSRNQPQHF. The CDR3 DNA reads TGTGCCAGCTCACCGCCGGGGAGCCGCAATCAGCCCCAGCATTTT.